Described below is a single T cell receptor beta chain sequence and its context. As yet, its antigen is unknown. The PCR employed 60 Vbeta primers together with 13 Jbeta primers. Data came from immunoSEQ multiplex PCR; TCRdb stores just in-frame clones and leaves some out. This sample has fewer than 350,000 clones, with roughly 89% found just once. The sample originates from a study of cytomegalovirus exposure and HLA in healthy donors. The CDR3 has 15 amino acids. Germline V gene sequence: CDR1 MNHEY, CDR2 SMNVEV (reference sequence). The V gene end was trimmed by 3 bases and the J gene end by 2 bases; junction bases not matched to a gene: 3. General observations from the study: Analysis was carried out at a later point, and it linked a missense DCLRE1C variant to TCR beta V- and J-gene trimming.

V usage is TRBV27 and J usage is TRBJ1-2; the match to TRBD1 covers 10 bases. This TCR came from a young woman in good health and CMV-seronegative. The sample was PBMCs. CDR3 region: CASSLGTGVNYGYTF. Written as DNA, the CDR3 is TGTGCCAGCAGTTTGGGGACAGGGGTAAACTATGGCTACACCTTC.